One and the same sample provided the 13 T cell receptor beta chains below, sequenced in a study of regulatory T cells in long-lasting Graves disease. The sample's time point: newly diagnosed GD, antithyroid drugs for less than 3 months. The TCR library was made from RNA extracted from PBMCs. Relying on iRepertoire HTBI primers and Arm-PCR of CDR3 regions, the team built TCR beta libraries. TCRdb called the multiplex PCR reads again in MiXCR, with one record for every CDR3 protein. The sample includes hundreds of thousands of distinct CDR3 sequences, approximately 16% of them seen just once. This sample was shared with a second study, whose subject was T cells in Graves' hyperthyroidism and ophthalmopathy.

Sequences were derived from peripheral blood mononuclear cells (PBMCs), sampled at new diagnosis, from a patient treated with antithyroid drugs. The receptors stem from a woman aged 35-65 years with Graves disease.

This clonotype was detected ten times or more. The genes are TRBV20-1 and TRBJ2-3; D is uncertain. The V and J ends lost 5 bases and 4 bases respectively, with 16 bases between them. The CDR3 is 14 amino acids. The germline CDR1 and CDR2 sequences are DFQATT and SNEGSKA (reference sequence). The CDR3 nucleotides are TGCAGTGCTTACCCCCCGTCCCAACCAGATACGCAGTATTTT. Translating it yields CSAYPPSQPDTQYF.

A note on this clonotype: It may be a read error: a sequence one base away is much more abundant. J is TRBJ1-2 and V is TRBV11-1; 7 bases match TRBD1. The CDR3 covers 14 residues. Germline V gives CDR1 SGHAT, CDR2 FQDESV (reference sequence). The CDR3 protein is CAGSSQQGSYGYTF. The CDR3, as DNA: TGTGCCGGCAGCTCCCAACAGGGGTCCTATGGCTACACCTTC.

This sequence joins TRBV6-2 or TRBV6-3 and TRBJ2-4, with TRBD1 matching over 8 bases. The CDR3 runs to 15 residues. V trimming: 5 bases; J trimming: 3 bases; junction bases outside the gene matches: 6. CDR1 and CDR2 (germline): MNHEY, SVGEGT. The CDR3 is CASSEAGGGKNIQYF. The CDR3 nucleotides read TGTGCCAGCAGTGAGGCAGGGGGCGGCAAAAACATTCAGTACTTC.

This clonotype was found many times. The rearrangement uses TRBV12-3 or TRBV12-4 and TRBJ1-2; TRBD1 matches 7 bases. The CDR3 spans 18 residues. V shed 3 bases and J 2 bases; nucleotides not matched to a gene: 15. The CDR3 reads CASSFQGGADSLNYGYTF. The CDR3, as DNA: TGTGCCAGCAGTTTTCAGGGGGGCGCGGACTCTCTAAACTATGGCTACACCTTC.

The V call is TRBV19, the J call TRBJ1-1; a weak D match, TRBD1 (6 bases). V gave up 9 bases and J gave up 1 base, with 15 bases separating them. The CDR3 is 14 residues long. Germline V gene data show CDR1 as LNHDA and CDR2 as SQIVND (reference sequence). The CDR3 spells CASKTGGRNTEAFF. CDR3 bases: TGTGCCAGCAAGACCGGGGGCAGGAACACTGAAGCTTTCTTT.

Only a few counts were recorded for this clonotype. CDR3 sequence: CATSAGDYEQFF. In DNA, the CDR3 is TGTGCCACCAGTGCTGGGGACTACGAGCAGTTCTTC. The V call is TRBV24-1, the J call TRBJ2-1; 7 nucleotides agree with TRBD2. J was trimmed by 10 bases and V by 5 bases; bases with no gene match: 4. This CDR3 spans 12 amino acids. Germline values: CDR1 KGHDR, CDR2 SFDVKD.

A few counts support this clonotype. The chain recombines TRBV15 with TRBJ2-1; 7 bases are shared with TRBD2. The CDR3 has 16 residues. Germline CDR1 and CDR2: LNHNV and YYDKDF (reference sequence). Trimming cost V 1 base and J 3 bases; bases outside gene matches: 6. CDR3: CATSRVPSGGYNEQFF. DNA of the CDR3: TGTGCCACCAGCAGAGTTCCTAGCGGCGGCTACAATGAGCAGTTCTTC.

This clonotype has at least ten counts. The CDR3 DNA reads TGTGCCAGCAGTTTAATGGGGGGCACAGATACGCAGTATTTT. It specifies CASSLMGGTDTQYF. The V and J genes are TRBV12-3 or TRBV12-4 and TRBJ2-3; D may match TRBD1 or TRBD2 (5 bases each). CDR3 length: 14 residues. V shed 2 bases and J shed 1 base, with 7 bases lying between them.

Many counts were recorded for this clonotype. The chain joins TRBV10-3 to TRBJ2-5; D gene unclear. Germline assignment: CDR1 ENHRY and CDR2 SYGVKD. V gave up 4 bases and J gave up 7 bases, with 10 bases separating them. The length of the CDR3 is 12 residues. CDR3 coding DNA: TGTGCCATCAGTGGGGATAGAGGGACCCAGTACTTC. It codes for CAISGDRGTQYF.

This clonotype was observed many times. The genes are TRBV6-5 and TRBJ2-6, with D unclear. The CDR3 length is 12 residues. Germline CDR1 MNHEY, CDR2 SVGAGI. V lost 2 bases and J 4 bases, leaving 0 bases between the germline ends. DNA for the CDR3: TGTGCCAGCAGTTACGGGGCCAACGTCCTGACTTTC. Its translation: CASSYGANVLTF.

This rearrangement joins TRBV19 to TRBJ2-2; 10 nucleotides match TRBD1. The CDR3 is 15 residues long. Germline-derived CDR1 and CDR2 are LNHDA and SQIVND (reference sequence). The junction had 1 base not matched to a gene; V was cut back by 6 bases and J by 0 bases. The CDR3 nucleotides are TGTGCCAGTAGGACAGGGGGCGCGAACACCGGGGAGCTGTTTTTT. It specifies CASRTGGANTGELFF.

This clonotype showed up many times. The genes are TRBV28 and TRBJ2-7, with 7 bases fitting TRBD1. V lost 4 bases and J lost 4; bases outside the gene matches: 7. The CDR3 is 14 amino acids. The germline gives CDR1 MDHEN, CDR2 SYDVKM. In DNA form, the CDR3 reads TGTGCCAGCAGTTCACCTTGGGACAGATACGAGCAGTACTTC. The encoded protein is CASSSPWDRYEQYF. The entire variable domain, with the rest obtained from reference TRBV28 and TRBJ2-7, is as follows: DVKVTQSSRYLVKRTGEKVFLECVQDMDHENMFWYRQDPGLGLRLIYFSYDVKMKEKGDIPEGYSVSREKKERFSLILESASTNQTSMYLCASSSPWDRYEQYFGPGTRLTVT.

On this clonotype: Mismatch with germline at one junction end may stem from a read error. The chain employs TRBV7-9 and TRBJ1-1, with no clear D. Germline CDR1 reads SEHNR; CDR2 reads FQNEAQ (reference sequence). This CDR3 comprises 15 residues. CDR3 sequence reads: CAGSFSGSLNTEAFF. In nucleotides, the CDR3 is TGTGCCGGCAGCTTTTCCGGCTCTCTGAACACTGAAGCTTTCTTT.